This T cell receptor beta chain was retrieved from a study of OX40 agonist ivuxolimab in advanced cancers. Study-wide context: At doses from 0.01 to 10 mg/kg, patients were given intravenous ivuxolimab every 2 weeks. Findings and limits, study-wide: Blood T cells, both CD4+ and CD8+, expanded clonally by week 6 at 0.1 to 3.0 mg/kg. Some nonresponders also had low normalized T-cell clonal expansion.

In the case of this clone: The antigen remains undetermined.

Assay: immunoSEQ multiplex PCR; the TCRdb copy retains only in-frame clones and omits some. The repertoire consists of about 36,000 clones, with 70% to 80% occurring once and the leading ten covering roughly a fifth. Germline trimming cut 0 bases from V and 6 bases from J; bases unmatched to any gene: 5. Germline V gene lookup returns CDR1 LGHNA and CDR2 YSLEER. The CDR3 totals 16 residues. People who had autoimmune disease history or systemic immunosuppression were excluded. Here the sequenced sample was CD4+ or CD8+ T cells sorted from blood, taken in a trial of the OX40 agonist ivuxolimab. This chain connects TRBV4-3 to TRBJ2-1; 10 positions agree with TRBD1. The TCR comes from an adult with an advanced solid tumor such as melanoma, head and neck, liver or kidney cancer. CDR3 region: CASSQEGTGVINEQFF. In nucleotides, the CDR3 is TGCGCCAGCAGCCAAGAAGGGACAGGGGTGATCAATGAGCAGTTCTTC.